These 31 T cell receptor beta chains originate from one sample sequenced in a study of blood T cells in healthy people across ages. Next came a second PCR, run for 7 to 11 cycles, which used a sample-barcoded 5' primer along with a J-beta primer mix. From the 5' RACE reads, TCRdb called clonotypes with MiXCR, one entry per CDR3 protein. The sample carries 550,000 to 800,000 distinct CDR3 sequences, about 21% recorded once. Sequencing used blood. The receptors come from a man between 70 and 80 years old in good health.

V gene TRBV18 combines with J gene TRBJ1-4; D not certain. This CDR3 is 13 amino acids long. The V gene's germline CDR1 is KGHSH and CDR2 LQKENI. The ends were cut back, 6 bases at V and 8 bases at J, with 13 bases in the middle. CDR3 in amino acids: CASSGKDGEKLFF. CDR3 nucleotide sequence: TGTGCCAGCTCGGGAAAGGACGGGGAAAAACTGTTTTTT.

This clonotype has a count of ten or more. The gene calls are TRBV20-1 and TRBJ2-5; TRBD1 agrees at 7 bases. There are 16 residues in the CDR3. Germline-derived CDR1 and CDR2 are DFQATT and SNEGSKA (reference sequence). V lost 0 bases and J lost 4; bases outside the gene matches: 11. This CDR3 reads CSAREPTTGVRETQYF. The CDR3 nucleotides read TGCAGTGCTAGAGAACCCACCACAGGGGTACGAGAGACCCAGTACTTC.

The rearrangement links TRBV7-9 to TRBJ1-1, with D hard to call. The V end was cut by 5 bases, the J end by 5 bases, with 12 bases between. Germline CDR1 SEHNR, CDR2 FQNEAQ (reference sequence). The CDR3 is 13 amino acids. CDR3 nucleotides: TGTGCCAGCAGCCGTCCCTCGGGGACTGAAGCTTTCTTT. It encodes CASSRPSGTEAFF.

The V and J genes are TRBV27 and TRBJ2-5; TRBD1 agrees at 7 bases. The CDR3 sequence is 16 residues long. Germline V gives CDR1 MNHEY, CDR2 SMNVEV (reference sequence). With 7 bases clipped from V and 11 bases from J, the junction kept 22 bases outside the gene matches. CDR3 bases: TGTGCCAGCAATCATAAGCGGACAGGCGGGTTGGGGGAGCAGTACTTC. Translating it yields CASNHKRTGGLGEQYF.

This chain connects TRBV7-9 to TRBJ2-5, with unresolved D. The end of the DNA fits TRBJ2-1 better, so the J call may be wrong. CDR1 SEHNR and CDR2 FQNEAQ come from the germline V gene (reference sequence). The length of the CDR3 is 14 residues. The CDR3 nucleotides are TGTGCCAGCAGCTTAGTAGGGAAGATTGAAGTGCAGTTCTTC. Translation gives CASSLVGKIEVQFF.

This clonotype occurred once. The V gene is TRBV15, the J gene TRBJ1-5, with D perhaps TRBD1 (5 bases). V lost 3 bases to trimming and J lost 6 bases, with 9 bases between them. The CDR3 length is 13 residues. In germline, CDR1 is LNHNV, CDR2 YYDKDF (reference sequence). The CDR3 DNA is TGTGCCACCAGCAGGGAGAGGGGTCAGCCCCAGCATTTT. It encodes CATSRERGQPQHF. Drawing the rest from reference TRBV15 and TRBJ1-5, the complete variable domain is DAMVIQNPRYQVTQFGKPVTLSCSQTLNHNVMYWYQQKSSQAPKLLFHYYDKDFNNEADTPDNFQSRRPNTSFCFLDIRSPGLGDTAMYLCATSRERGQPQHFGDGTRLSIL.

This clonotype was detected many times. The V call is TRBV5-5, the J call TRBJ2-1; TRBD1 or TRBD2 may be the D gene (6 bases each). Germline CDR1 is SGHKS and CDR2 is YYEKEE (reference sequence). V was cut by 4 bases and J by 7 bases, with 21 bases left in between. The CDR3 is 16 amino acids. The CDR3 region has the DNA TGTGCCAGCAGCGGGGGCCTCTTCGGAGGGGCTAATGAGCAGTTCTTC. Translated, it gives CASSGGLFGGANEQFF.

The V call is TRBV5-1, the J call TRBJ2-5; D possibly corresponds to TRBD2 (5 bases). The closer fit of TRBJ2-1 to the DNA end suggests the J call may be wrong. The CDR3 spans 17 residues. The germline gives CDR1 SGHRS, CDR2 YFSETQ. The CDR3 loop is CASSLAEQTTLMSEQFF. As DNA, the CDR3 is TGCGCCAGCAGCTTGGCCGAACAGACTACACTGATGAGTGAGCAGTTCTTC.

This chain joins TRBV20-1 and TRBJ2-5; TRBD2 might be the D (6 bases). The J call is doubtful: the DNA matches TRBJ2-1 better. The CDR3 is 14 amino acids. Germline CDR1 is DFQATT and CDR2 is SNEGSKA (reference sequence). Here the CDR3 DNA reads TGCAGTGCCGTACCTCGGGACTTCCGGGATGAGCAGTTCTTC. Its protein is CSAVPRDFRDEQFF.

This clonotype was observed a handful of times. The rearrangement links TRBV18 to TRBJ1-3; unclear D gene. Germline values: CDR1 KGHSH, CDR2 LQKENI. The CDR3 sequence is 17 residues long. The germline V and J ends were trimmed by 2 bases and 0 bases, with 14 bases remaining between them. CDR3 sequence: CASSPSAGLHSGNTIYF. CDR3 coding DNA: TGTGCCAGCTCACCATCGGCAGGTTTACACTCTGGAAACACCATATATTTT. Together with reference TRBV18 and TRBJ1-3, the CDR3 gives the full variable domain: NAGVMQNPRHLVRRRGQEARLRCSPMKGHSHVYWYRQLPEEGLKFMVYLQKENIIDESGMPKERFSAEFPKEGPSILRIQQVVRGDSAAYFCASSPSAGLHSGNTIYFGEGSWLTVV.

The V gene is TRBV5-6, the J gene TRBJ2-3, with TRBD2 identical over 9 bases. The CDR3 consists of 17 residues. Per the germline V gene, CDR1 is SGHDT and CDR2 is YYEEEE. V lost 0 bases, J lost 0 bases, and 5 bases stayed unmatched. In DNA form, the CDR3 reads TGTGCCAGCAGCTTGGTGACTAGCGGTTCTAGCACAGATACGCAGTATTTT. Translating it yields CASSLVTSGSSTDTQYF.

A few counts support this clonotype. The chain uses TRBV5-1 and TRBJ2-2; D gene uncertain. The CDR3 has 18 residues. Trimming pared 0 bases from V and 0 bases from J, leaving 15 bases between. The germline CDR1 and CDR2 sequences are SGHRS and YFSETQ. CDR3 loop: CASSLAREIPSNTGELFF. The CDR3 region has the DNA TGCGCCAGCAGCTTGGCCCGAGAGATCCCATCGAACACCGGGGAGCTGTTTTTT.

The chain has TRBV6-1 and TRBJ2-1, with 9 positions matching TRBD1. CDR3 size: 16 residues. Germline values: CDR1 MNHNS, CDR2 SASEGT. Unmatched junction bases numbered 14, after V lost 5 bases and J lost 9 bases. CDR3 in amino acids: CASSPWTGVIQGEQFF. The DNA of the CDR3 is TGTGCCAGCAGTCCATGGACAGGGGTCATCCAAGGTGAGCAGTTCTTC.

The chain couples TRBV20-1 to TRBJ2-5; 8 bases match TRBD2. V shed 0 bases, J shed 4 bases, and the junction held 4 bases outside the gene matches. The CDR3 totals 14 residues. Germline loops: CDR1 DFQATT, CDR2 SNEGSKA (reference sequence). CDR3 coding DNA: TGCAGTGCTAGAGATCTCCTAGCGGGAGAGACCCAGTACTTC. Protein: CSARDLLAGETQYF.

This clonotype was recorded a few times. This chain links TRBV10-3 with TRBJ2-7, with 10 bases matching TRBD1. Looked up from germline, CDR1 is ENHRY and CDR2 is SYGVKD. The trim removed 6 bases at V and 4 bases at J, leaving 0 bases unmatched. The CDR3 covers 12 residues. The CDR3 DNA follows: TGTGCCATCAGGGACAGGGGGTACGAGCAGTACTTC. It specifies CAIRDRGYEQYF.

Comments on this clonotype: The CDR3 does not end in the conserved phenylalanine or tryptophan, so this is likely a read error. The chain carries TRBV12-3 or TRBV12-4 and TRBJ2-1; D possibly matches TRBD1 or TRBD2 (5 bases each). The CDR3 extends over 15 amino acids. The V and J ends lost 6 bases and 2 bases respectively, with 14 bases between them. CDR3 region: CASSLMGTAYNEQFL. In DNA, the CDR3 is TGTGCCAGCAGCCTAATGGGGACCGCCTACAATGAGCAGTTCCTC.

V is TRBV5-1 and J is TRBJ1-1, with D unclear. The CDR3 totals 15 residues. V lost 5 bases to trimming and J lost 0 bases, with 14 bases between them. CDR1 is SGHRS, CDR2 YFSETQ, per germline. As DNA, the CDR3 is TGCGCCAGCAGGAGTGGGGATGTTTTGAACACTGAAGCTTTCTTT. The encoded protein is CASRSGDVLNTEAFF.

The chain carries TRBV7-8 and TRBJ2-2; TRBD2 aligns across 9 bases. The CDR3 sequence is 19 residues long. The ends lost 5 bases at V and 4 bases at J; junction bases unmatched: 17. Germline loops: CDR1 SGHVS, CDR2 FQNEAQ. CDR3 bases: TGTGCCAGCAGCCCGGTTATGGATCGGCTAGCGGGGAGCACCGGGGAGCTGTTTTTT. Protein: CASSPVMDRLAGSTGELFF.

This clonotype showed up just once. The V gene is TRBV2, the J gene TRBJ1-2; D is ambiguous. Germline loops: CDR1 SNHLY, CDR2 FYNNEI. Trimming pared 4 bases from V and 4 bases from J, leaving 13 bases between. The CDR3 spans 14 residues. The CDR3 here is CASSGERTLYGYTF. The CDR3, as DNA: TGTGCCAGCAGTGGCGAAAGGACCCTCTATGGCTACACCTTC.

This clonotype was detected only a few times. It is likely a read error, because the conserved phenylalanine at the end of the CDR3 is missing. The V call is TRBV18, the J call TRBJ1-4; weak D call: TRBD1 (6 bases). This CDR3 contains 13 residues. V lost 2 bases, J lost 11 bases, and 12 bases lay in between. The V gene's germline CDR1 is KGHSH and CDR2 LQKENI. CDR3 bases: TGTGCCAGCTCACCAGGGGGGGCGAGGAAACTGTTTGTT. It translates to CASSPGGARKLFV.

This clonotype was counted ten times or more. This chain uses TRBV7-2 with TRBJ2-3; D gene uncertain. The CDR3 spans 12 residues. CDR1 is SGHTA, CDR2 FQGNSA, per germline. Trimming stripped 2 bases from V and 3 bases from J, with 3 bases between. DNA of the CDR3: TGTGCCAGCAGCTTATGGACAGATACGCAGTATTTT. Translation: CASSLWTDTQYF.

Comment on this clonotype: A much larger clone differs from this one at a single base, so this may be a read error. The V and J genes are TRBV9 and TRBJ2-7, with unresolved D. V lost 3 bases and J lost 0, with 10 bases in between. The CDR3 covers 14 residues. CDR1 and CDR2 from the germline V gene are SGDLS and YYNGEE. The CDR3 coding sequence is TGTGCCAGCAGCGCAGCCTCATTCTCCTACGAGCAGTACTTC. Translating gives CASSAASFSYEQYF.

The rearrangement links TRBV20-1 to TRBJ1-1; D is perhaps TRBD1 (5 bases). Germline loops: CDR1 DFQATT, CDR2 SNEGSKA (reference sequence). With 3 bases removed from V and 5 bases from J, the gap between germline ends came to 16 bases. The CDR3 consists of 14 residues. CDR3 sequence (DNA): TGCAGTGCTAGGGCGGGGGGGATAGGGACTGAAGCTTTCTTT. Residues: CSARAGGIGTEAFF.

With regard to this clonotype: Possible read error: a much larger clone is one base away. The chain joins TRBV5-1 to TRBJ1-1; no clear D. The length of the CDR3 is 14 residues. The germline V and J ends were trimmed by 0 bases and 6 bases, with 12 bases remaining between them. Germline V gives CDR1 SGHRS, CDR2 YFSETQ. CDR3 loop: CASSLVFARSEAFF. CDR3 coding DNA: TGCGCCAGCAGCTTGGTCTTTGCCAGGTCTGAAGCTTTCTTT.

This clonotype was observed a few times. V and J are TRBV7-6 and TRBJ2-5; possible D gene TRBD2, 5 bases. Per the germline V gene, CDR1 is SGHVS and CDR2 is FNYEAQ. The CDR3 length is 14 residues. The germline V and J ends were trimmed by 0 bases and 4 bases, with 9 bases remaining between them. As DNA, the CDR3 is TGTGCCAGCAGCTTAGCAGGGAGAGGAGAGACCCAGTACTTC. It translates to CASSLAGRGETQYF.

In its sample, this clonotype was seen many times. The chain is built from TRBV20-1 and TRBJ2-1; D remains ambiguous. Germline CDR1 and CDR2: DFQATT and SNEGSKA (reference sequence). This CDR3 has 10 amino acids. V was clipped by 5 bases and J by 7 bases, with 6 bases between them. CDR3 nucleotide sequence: TGCAGTGCTTTCAGGAATGAGCAGTTCTTC. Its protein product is CSAFRNEQFF.

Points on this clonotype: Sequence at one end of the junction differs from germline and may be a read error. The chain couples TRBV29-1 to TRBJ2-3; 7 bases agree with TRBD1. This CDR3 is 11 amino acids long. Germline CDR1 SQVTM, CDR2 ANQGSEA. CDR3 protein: CSVTSPSGGGF. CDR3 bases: TGCAGCGTTACAAGCCCCTCAGGGGGTGGTTTT.

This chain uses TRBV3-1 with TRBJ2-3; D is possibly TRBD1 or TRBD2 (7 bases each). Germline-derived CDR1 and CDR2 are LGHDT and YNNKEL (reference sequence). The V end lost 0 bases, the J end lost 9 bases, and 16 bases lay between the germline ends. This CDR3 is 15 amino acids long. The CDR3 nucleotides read TGTGCCAGCAGCCAAGAAGGGGGCGGGAGAGACACGCAGTATTTT. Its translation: CASSQEGGGRDTQYF.

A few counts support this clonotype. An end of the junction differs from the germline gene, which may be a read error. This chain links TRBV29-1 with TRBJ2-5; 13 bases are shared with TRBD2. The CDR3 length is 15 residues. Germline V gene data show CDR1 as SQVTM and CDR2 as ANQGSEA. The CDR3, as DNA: TGCAGCGGCCTACTAGCGGGAGGGACCCAAGGGACCCAGTACTTC. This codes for CSGLLAGGTQGTQYF.

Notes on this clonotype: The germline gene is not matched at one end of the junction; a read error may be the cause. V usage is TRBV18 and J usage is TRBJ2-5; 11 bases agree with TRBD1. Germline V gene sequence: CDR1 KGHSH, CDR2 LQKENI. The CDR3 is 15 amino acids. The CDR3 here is CACSPGDRGDEEQYF. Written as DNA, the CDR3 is TGTGCCTGCTCACCAGGGGACAGGGGGGATGAGGAGCAGTACTTC. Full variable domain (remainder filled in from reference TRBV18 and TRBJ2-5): NAGVMQNPRHLVRRRGQEARLRCSPMKGHSHVYWYRQLPEEGLKFMVYLQKENIIDESGMPKERFSAEFPKEGPSILRIQQVVRGDSAAYFCACSPGDRGDEEQYFGPGTRLLVL.

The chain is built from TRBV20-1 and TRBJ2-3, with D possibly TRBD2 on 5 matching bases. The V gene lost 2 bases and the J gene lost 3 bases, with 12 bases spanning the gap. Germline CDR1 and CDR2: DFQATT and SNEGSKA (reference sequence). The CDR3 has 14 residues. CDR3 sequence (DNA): TGCAGTGCTAGAAGACCGGGGTTAACAGATACGCAGTATTTT. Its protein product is CSARRPGLTDTQYF.